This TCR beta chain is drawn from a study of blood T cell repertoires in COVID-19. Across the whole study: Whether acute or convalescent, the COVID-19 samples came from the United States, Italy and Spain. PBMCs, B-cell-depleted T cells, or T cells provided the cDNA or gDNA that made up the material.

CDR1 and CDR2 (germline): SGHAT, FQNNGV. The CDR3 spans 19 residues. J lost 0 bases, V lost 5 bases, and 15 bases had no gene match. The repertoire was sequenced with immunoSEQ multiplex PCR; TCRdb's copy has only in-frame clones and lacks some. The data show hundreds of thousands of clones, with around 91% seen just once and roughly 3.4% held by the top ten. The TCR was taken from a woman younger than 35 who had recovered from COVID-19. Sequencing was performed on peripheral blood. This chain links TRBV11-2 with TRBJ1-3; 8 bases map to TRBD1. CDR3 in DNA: TGTGCCAGCAGCCTCGTCCCGGGACAGGAACCGAGCTCTGGAAACACCATATATTTT. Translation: CASSLVPGQEPSSGNTIYF.